One sample yielded the 30 T cell receptor beta chains listed below, sequenced in a study of graft-versus-host responses after intestinal transplantation. These receptors have no known antigen. Measured with immunoSEQ multiplex PCR; TCRdb has only the in-frame clones, and not every one. The table has nearly 90,000 clones, roughly 87% seen once. Sample: unstimulated CD8+ T cells sorted from spleen or lymph node cells, taken before intestinal transplant. These receptors came from a human donor who received an intestinal transplant.

This chain uses TRBV28 with TRBJ2-7; 10 bases match TRBD2. After removal of 5 bases from V and 6 bases from J, the junction contained 4 bases not matched to a gene. The CDR3 is 13 amino acids. The germline CDR1 and CDR2 sequences are MDHEN and SYDVKM. In nucleotides, the CDR3 is TGTGCCAGCAGTCAAGCGGGGGGGCCCGAGCAGTACTTC. Translated, it gives CASSQAGGPEQYF.

The chain couples TRBV9 to TRBJ1-1, with a possible D match to TRBD1 (5 bases). Trimming left V 3 bases short and J 0 bases short, with 9 bases between. Germline V gene lookup returns CDR1 SGDLS and CDR2 YYNGEE. The CDR3 consists of 14 residues. CDR3 amino acids: CASSGTGLNTEAFF. Written as DNA, the CDR3 is TGTGCCAGCAGCGGCACAGGTTTGAACACTGAAGCTTTCTTT.

The rearrangement links TRBV4-2 to TRBJ2-4; 10 nucleotides match TRBD1. V dropped 1 base and J dropped 3; count of bases not matched to a gene: 6. The CDR3 is 17 amino acids. The V gene's germline CDR1 is LGHNA and CDR2 YNFKEQ. The CDR3 bases are TGTGCCAGCAGCCAAGGGCCGGGGACAGGGGACAAAAACATTCAGTACTTC. Translating gives CASSQGPGTGDKNIQYF.

This sequence joins TRBV5-1 and TRBJ1-1, with D unclear. The ends were cut back, 4 bases at V and 0 bases at J, with 13 bases in the middle. CDR1 is SGHRS and CDR2 is YFSETQ in the germline V gene. This CDR3 has 15 residues. CDR3 DNA: TGCGCCAGCAGCCGTCGGAGTGAGCTGAACACTGAAGCTTTCTTT. Residues: CASSRRSELNTEAFF.

With respect to this clone: The same CDR3 is also encoded by other DNA sequences in this sample. CDR3 amino acids: CASSVGQGAYEQYF. The CDR3 DNA is TGTGCCAGCAGCGTAGGACAGGGGGCCTACGAGCAGTACTTC. The chain couples TRBV9 to TRBJ2-7; TRBD1 matches 9 bases. The CDR3 covers 14 residues. The junction had 0 bases not matched to a gene; V was cut back by 0 bases and J by 2 bases. Germline CDR1 and CDR2: SGDLS and YYNGEE.

The table lists this clone with a few counts. V gene TRBV27 combines with J gene TRBJ2-7; the D gene is possibly TRBD2 (5 bases). Looked up from germline, CDR1 is MNHEY and CDR2 is SMNVEV (reference sequence). The CDR3 consists of 16 residues. Trimming stripped 0 bases from V and 3 bases from J, with 15 bases between. As DNA, the CDR3 is TGTGCCAGCAGTTTATCCAGCGGTGAGAAACACTACGAGCAGTACTTC. This gives the protein CASSLSSGEKHYEQYF.

The genes are TRBV9 and TRBJ2-2; TRBD2 agrees at 7 bases. V lost 0 bases to trimming and J lost 5 bases; unmatched junction nucleotides: 7. The CDR3 consists of 16 residues. CDR1 SGDLS and CDR2 YYNGEE come from the germline V gene. CDR3 coding DNA: TGTGCCAGCAGCGTAGTGGCGGGGGACTCTACCGGGGAGCTGTTTTTT. It is translated as CASSVVAGDSTGELFF.

V is TRBV5-4 and J is TRBJ2-5; 8 bases agree with TRBD2. The CDR3 covers 16 residues. CDR1 is SGHNT and CDR2 is YYREEE in the germline V gene (reference sequence). V lost 2 bases, J lost 5 bases, and 11 bases stayed unmatched. In nucleotides, the CDR3 is TGTGCCAGCAGCTTCTACGTACCGGGACTAGGCGAGACCCAGTACTTC. Encoded protein: CASSFYVPGLGETQYF.

The chain is built from TRBV6-6 and TRBJ2-2, with 8 bases that match TRBD2. This CDR3 region has 14 residues. The V segment lost 6 bases and the J segment 4 bases; nucleotides outside the gene matches: 4. Germline V lookup: CDR1 MNHNY, CDR2 SVGAGI (reference sequence). The CDR3 protein is CASRVSGSTGELFF. CDR3 nucleotide sequence: TGTGCCAGCAGAGTGAGCGGGAGCACCGGGGAGCTGTTTTTT.

V and J are TRBV6-5 and TRBJ1-4, with D possibly matching TRBD1 (6 bases). Germline CDR1 MNHEY, CDR2 SVGAGI. V was pared by 5 bases and J by 8 bases, with 9 bases between. The CDR3 runs to 12 residues. The DNA for the CDR3 is TGTGCCAGCAGTGTCGACAGGGAAAAACTGTTTTTT. Its translation: CASSVDREKLFF.

This sequence joins TRBV27 and TRBJ2-3; D is perhaps TRBD1 (6 bases). CDR1 MNHEY and CDR2 SMNVEV come from the germline V gene (reference sequence). The CDR3 is 17 residues long. V lost 6 bases and J 0 bases, leaving 19 bases between the germline ends. The CDR3 sequence: CASRSDLDSSSTDTQYF. The CDR3 DNA sequence: TGTGCCAGCAGATCTGATCTGGACAGTTCTAGCACAGATACGCAGTATTTT.

The CDR3 protein is CSVITTPLAAYNEQFF. The CDR3 DNA is TGCAGCGTTATAACGACTCCACTAGCGGCCTACAATGAGCAGTTCTTC. V gene TRBV29-1 combines with J gene TRBJ2-1; 8 bases map to TRBD2. The CDR3 has 16 amino acids. CDR1 is SQVTM, CDR2 ANQGSEA, per germline. After removal of 5 bases from V and 2 bases from J, the junction contained 11 bases not matched to a gene.

This clone was observed a single time. This chain links TRBV4-1 with TRBJ2-1; D unclear. This CDR3 has 14 amino acids. CDR1 and CDR2 (germline): MGHRA, YSYEKL. Trimming took 7 bases from V and 1 from J, leaving 11 bases between them. In DNA, the CDR3 is TGCGCCAGCAACGAAAGCCCTTCCTACAATGAGCAGTTCTTC. This translates into CASNESPSYNEQFF.

CDR3 protein: CASSYLGDGAYEQYF. The CDR3 coding sequence is TGTGCCAGCAGTTACTTAGGGGACGGGGCCTACGAGCAGTACTTC. V gene TRBV6-5 combines with J gene TRBJ2-7; D possibly matches TRBD1 or TRBD2 (5 bases each). Germline lookup yields CDR1 MNHEY and CDR2 SVGAGI. The CDR3 extends over 15 amino acids. V was trimmed by 1 base and J by 2 bases, leaving 12 bases between them.

The rearrangement links TRBV12-5 to TRBJ1-2; TRBD1 matches 10 bases. CDR1 and CDR2 from the germline V gene are LGHNT and FRNRAP. Trimming cost V 3 bases and J 0 bases; bases outside gene matches: 16. The CDR3 length is 20 residues. The CDR3 is CASGFSVGDRGPLANYGYTF. The CDR3 DNA is TGTGCTAGTGGTTTCAGCGTTGGGGACAGGGGTCCTCTGGCTAACTATGGCTACACCTTC.

This chain joins TRBV27 and TRBJ1-5; D uncertain. The CDR3 extends over 15 amino acids. CDR1 MNHEY and CDR2 SMNVEV come from the germline V gene (reference sequence). V was pared by 5 bases and J by 0 bases, with 11 bases between. The CDR3 DNA sequence: TGTGCCAGCAGTCCGGGCCCCTATAGCAATCAGCCCCAGCATTTT. It specifies CASSPGPYSNQPQHF.

CDR3 nucleotides: TGTGCCAGCGGAGGAGGCAGCGCCGACTCCTACGAGCAGTACTTC. Translating it yields CASGGGSADSYEQYF. The rearrangement links TRBV6-5 to TRBJ2-7; TRBD2 is a possible D gene (5 bases). The CDR3 spans 15 residues. Trimming removed 8 bases at V and 0 bases at J, with 17 bases between. The germline CDR1 and CDR2 sequences are MNHEY and SVGAGI.

The rearrangement joins TRBV7-2 to TRBJ2-1; 7 nucleotides line up with TRBD2. CDR1 is SGHTA, CDR2 FQGNSA, per germline. The trim removed 5 bases at V and 3 bases at J, leaving 13 bases unmatched. This CDR3 spans 17 amino acids. DNA of the CDR3: TGTGCCAGCAGCCGCTTTACTAGCGCAGCTTACTACAATGAGCAGTTCTTC. Protein product: CASSRFTSAAYYNEQFF.

V usage is TRBV19 and J usage is TRBJ2-5; tentative D call: TRBD1 (5 bases). This CDR3 has 14 residues. Germline CDR1 LNHDA, CDR2 SQIVND (reference sequence). V dropped 1 base and J dropped 5 bases, with 11 bases sitting between them. This CDR3 is CASSIGRARETQYF. DNA for the CDR3: TGTGCCAGTAGTATAGGCAGGGCGAGGGAGACCCAGTACTTC.

This rearrangement joins TRBV15 to TRBJ1-1; D unresolved. Trimming cost V 0 bases and J 1 base, with 6 bases left between them. This CDR3 is 14 amino acids long. The V gene's germline CDR1 is LNHNV and CDR2 YYDKDF (reference sequence). The CDR3 DNA follows: TGTGCCACCAGCAGAGATGGCGCGAACACTGAAGCTTTCTTT. Translated: CATSRDGANTEAFF.

The chain combines TRBV19 with TRBJ2-2; D is unclear. The CDR3 covers 14 residues. Germline loops: CDR1 LNHDA, CDR2 SQIVND (reference sequence). Trimming took 4 bases from V and 1 from J, leaving 7 bases between them. The CDR3 nucleotides are TGTGCCAGTAGTAACACAGAGAACACCGGGGAGCTGTTTTTT. This encodes CASSNTENTGELFF.

The chain is built from TRBV28 and TRBJ1-4; a possible D gene is TRBD1 (5 bases). The V end was cut by 5 bases, the J end by 8 bases, with 18 bases between. CDR1 and CDR2 from the germline V gene are MDHEN and SYDVKM. The CDR3 is made up of 15 amino acids. Here the CDR3 DNA reads TGTGCCAGCAGTCCCGGCGGGGGGGGTATCGAAAAACTGTTTTTT. This sequence encodes CASSPGGGGIEKLFF. Combining the CDR3 with reference TRBV28 and TRBJ1-4 gives the whole variable domain DVKVTQSSRYLVKRTGEKVFLECVQDMDHENMFWYRQDPGLGLRLIYFSYDVKMKEKGDIPEGYSVSREKKERFSLILESASTNQTSMYLCASSPGGGGIEKLFFGSGTQLSVL.

This sequence joins TRBV4-1 and TRBJ1-1; no firm D call. CDR1 MGHRA and CDR2 YSYEKL come from the germline V gene. CDR3 length: 13 amino acids. Trimming left V 3 bases short and J 1 base short, with 6 bases between. The CDR3 here is CASSHTKNTEAFF. The CDR3 region has the DNA TGCGCCAGCAGCCACACTAAGAACACTGAAGCTTTCTTT.

The J gene is TRBJ2-7, the V gene TRBV6-5, with 9 bases fitting TRBD1. The CDR3 spans 15 residues. The junction had 6 bases not matched to a gene; V was cut back by 0 bases and J by 6 bases. Germline V CDR1 and CDR2: MNHEY, SVGAGI. CDR3 sequence (DNA): TGTGCCAGCAGTTACTCGGGACAGGGTGGTGTCGAGCAGTACTTC. Amino acids: CASSYSGQGGVEQYF.

The chain combines TRBV9 with TRBJ2-7; D may be TRBD1 (6 bases). V was pared by 0 bases and J by 7 bases, with 11 bases between. The germline V gene has CDR1 SGDLS and CDR2 YYNGEE. CDR3 length: 13 residues. CDR3 bases: TGTGCCAGCAGCGTAGTGGGGGCCGGGGAGCAGTACTTC. This translates into CASSVVGAGEQYF.

The chain has TRBV8-2 and TRBJ1-2. TRBV8-2 is labeled a pseudogene. CDR3 size: 15 residues. CDR3 DNA sequence: TGTGGCACTAGCGCTAGGATAACAAAGACCTATGGCTACACCTTC. This encodes CGTSARITKTYGYTF.

The genes are TRBV6-5 and TRBJ2-3; 8 bases line up with TRBD2. In germline, CDR1 is MNHEY, CDR2 SVGAGI. J gave up 1 base and V 5 bases, and 5 bases lay outside the gene matches. The CDR3 contains 15 residues. CDR3 in DNA: TGTGCCAGCAGTCTTTTAGCGGGGCGCACAGATACGCAGTATTTT. Its protein product is CASSLLAGRTDTQYF.

This chain uses TRBV6-1 with TRBJ1-2; the D is unclear. V dropped 2 bases and J dropped 4 bases, with 11 bases sitting between them. In germline, CDR1 is MNHNS, CDR2 SASEGT. The CDR3 length is 14 residues. The DNA of the CDR3 is TGTGCCAGCAGTGAAAGTCCCCTGGGCTATGGCTACACCTTC. This encodes CASSESPLGYGYTF.

The chain is built from TRBV28 and TRBJ2-7; 8 bases map to TRBD1. This CDR3 spans 11 amino acids. The ends lost 11 bases at V and 5 bases at J; junction bases unmatched: 5. Germline V gene data show CDR1 as MDHEN and CDR2 as SYDVKM. DNA of the CDR3: TGTGCCTGTCAGGGGGCCCACGAGCAGTACTTC. The encoded protein is CACQGAHEQYF.

The chain couples TRBV7-6 to TRBJ2-7; TRBD1 agrees at 8 bases. CDR3 size: 13 residues. With 5 bases clipped from V and 5 bases from J, the junction kept 5 bases outside the gene matches. Germline-derived CDR1 and CDR2 are SGHVS and FNYEAQ. This CDR3 reads CASSQDRAHEQYF. In DNA, the CDR3 is TGTGCCAGCAGCCAGGACAGGGCCCACGAGCAGTACTTC.